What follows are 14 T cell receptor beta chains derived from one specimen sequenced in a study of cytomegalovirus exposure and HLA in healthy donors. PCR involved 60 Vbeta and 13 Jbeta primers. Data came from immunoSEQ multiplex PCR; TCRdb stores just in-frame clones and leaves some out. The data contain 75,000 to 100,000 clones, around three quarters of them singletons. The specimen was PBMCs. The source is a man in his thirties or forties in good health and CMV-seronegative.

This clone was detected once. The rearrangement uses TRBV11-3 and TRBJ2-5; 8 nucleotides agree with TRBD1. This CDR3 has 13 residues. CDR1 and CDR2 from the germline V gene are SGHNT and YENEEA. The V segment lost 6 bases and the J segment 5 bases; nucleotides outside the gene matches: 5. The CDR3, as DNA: TGTGCCAGCAGTCGAGCAGGGGGCGAGACCCAGTACTTC. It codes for CASSRAGGETQYF.

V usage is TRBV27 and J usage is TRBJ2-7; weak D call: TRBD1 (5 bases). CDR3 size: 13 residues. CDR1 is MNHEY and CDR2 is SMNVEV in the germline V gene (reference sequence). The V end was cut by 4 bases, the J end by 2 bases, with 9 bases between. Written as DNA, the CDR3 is TGTGCCAGCAGTTGGACACTCGCCTACGAGCAGTACTTC. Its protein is CASSWTLAYEQYF.

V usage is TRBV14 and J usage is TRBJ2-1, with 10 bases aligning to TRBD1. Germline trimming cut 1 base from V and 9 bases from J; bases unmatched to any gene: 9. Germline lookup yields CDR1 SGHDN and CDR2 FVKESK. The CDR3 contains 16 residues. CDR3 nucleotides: TGTGCCAGCAGCCAAGCCCCGGGACAGGGGATTGGTGAGCAGTTCTTC. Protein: CASSQAPGQGIGEQFF. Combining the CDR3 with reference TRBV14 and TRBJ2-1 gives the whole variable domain EAGVTQFPSHSVIEKGQTVTLRCDPISGHDNLYWYRRVMGKEIKFLLHFVKESKQDESGMPNNRFLAERTGGTYSTLKVQPAELEDSGVYFCASSQAPGQGIGEQFFGPGTRLTVL.

The CDR3 DNA reads TGTGCTAGTGGCCCGGAGTTTAGGGGGGGGGCCACTGAAGCTTTCTTT. Residues: CASGPEFRGGATEAFF. The genes are TRBV12-5 and TRBJ1-1, with TRBD1 as a possible D gene (6 bases). Germline assignment: CDR1 LGHNT and CDR2 FRNRAP. The CDR3 extends over 16 amino acids. The germline V and J ends were trimmed by 6 bases and 4 bases, with 21 bases remaining between them.

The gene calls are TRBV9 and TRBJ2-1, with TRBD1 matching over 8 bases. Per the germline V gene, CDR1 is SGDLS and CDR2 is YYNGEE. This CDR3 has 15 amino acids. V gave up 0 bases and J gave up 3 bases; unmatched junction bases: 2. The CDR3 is CASSVAGGDYNEQFF. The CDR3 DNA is TGTGCCAGCAGCGTAGCAGGGGGCGACTACAATGAGCAGTTCTTC.

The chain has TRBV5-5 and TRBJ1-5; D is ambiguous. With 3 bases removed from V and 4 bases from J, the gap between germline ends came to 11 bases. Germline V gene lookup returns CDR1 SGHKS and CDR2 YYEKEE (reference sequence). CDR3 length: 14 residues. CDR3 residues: CASSSGVRNQPQHF. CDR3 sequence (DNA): TGTGCCAGCAGCTCCGGGGTCAGAAATCAGCCCCAGCATTTT.

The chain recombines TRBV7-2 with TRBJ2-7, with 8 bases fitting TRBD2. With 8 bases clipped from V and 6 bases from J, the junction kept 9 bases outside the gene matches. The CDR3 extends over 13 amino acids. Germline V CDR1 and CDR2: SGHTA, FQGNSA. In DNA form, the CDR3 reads TGTGCCAGCGGGGCCAGCGGGGGCCTCGAGCAGTACTTC. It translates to CASGASGGLEQYF.

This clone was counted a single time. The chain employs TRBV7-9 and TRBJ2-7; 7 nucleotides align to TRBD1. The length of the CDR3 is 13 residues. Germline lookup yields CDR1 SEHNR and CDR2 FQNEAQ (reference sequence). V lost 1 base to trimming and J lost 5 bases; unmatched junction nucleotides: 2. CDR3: CASSLDRGHEQYV. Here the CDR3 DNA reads TGTGCCAGCAGCTTAGACAGGGGCCACGAGCAGTACGTC.

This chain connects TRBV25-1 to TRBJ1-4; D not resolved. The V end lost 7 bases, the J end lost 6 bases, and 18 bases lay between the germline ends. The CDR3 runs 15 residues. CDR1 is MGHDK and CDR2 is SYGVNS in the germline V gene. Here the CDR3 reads CASNRIGDKHEKLFF. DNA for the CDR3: TGTGCCAGCAACAGAATAGGTGATAAGCATGAAAAACTGTTTTTT.

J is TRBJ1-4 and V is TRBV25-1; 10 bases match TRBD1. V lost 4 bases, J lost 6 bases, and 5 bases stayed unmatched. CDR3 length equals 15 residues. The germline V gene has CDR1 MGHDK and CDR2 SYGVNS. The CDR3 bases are TGTGCCAGCAGTGGACAGGGGGCGATTGATGAAAAACTGTTTTTT. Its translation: CASSGQGAIDEKLFF.

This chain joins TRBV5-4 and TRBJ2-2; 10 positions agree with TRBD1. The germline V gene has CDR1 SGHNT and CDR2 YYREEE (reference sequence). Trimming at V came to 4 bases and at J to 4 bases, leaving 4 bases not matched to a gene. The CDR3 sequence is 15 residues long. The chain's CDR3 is CASSPGQGSTGELFF. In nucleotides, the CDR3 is TGTGCCAGCAGCCCGGGACAGGGGAGCACCGGGGAGCTGTTTTTT.

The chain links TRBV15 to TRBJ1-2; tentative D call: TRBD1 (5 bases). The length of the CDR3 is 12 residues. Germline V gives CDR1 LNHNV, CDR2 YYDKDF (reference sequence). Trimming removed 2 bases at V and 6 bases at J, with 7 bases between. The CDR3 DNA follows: TGTGCCACCAGCAGACTCAGGGATGGCTACACCTTC. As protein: CATSRLRDGYTF. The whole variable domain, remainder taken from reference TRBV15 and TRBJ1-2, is DAMVIQNPRYQVTQFGKPVTLSCSQTLNHNVMYWYQQKSSQAPKLLFHYYDKDFNNEADTPDNFQSRRPNTSFCFLDIRSPGLGDTAMYLCATSRLRDGYTFGSGTRLTVV.

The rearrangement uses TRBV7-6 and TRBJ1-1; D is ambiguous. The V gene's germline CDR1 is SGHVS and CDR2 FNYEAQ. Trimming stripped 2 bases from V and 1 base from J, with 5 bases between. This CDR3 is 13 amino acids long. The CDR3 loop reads CASSLQKNTEAFF. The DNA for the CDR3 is TGTGCCAGCAGCTTACAGAAGAACACTGAAGCTTTCTTT.

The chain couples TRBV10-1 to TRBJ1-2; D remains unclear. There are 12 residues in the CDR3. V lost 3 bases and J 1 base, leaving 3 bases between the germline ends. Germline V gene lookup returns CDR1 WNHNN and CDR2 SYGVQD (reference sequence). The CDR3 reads CASSDSNYGYTF. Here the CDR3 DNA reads TGCGCCAGCAGTGACAGTAACTATGGCTACACCTTC.